This T cell receptor (beta chain) was documented in a study of radiotherapy plus CTLA-4 blockade in lung cancer. CDR1 is SGHVS, CDR2 FNYEAQ, per germline. This CDR3 has 16 residues. Between the trimmed V and J ends, which lost 3 bases and 0 bases, there was a span of 12 bases. Study-level points and caveats: Interferon-beta and early blood T cell clone dynamics reportedly predicted response best.

In the case of this clone: No antigen is known for it.

Clones were read by immunoSEQ multiplex PCR, and TCRdb kept only the in-frame ones, dropping some. Among about 97,000 clones listed, approximately 74% were seen once. This receptor was identified in a human donor with non-small cell lung cancer who had a partial response to radiotherapy plus ipilimumab. Some clones in this sample may be carry-over from other donors' samples. This specimen was peripheral blood, taken from a patient treated with radiotherapy plus ipilimumab. The chain couples TRBV7-6 to TRBJ1-3, with D tentatively TRBD1 (5 bases). The CDR3 spells CASSFGPQDSGNTIYF. CDR3 in DNA: TGTGCCAGCAGCTTCGGGCCACAGGACTCTGGAAACACCATATATTTT.